Listed below are T cell receptor beta chains from one sample, sequenced in a study of vaccination effects on CD4 cells after COVID-19. The repertoire was sequenced with immunoSEQ multiplex PCR; TCRdb's copy has only in-frame clones and lacks some. In the table there are about 22,000 clones, roughly four fifths of which are singletons. No antigen has been identified for these receptors. The source material was CD4+ T cells from PBMCs cultured with HCoV-NL63 spike peptides, sampled before COVID-19 vaccination. The receptors were gathered from a human donor who received a COVID-19 vaccine. Both conserved end residues are part of each CDR3. A D gene is named only where the DNA matches it firmly. Rows give clone size only sometimes, using once, few, many, or a class for an expanded clone.

v_gene,len,abundance,d_gene,j_gene,CDR3nt,CDR3aa
TRBV9,14,.,.,TRBJ1-1,TGTGCCAGCAGCGCTGGCCTGACTCAAGCAGAAGCTTTCTTT,CASSAGLTQAEAFF
TRBV19,17,.,.,TRBJ1-2,TGTGCCAGTAGTATTCGGGCAGGGGCTTCGGGAAACTATGGCTACACCTTC,CASSIRAGASGNYGYTF
TRBV28,15,.,TRBD1,TRBJ2-1,TGTGCCAGCAGCCCTCTCGGACAGGGTGACAATGAGCAGTTCTTC,CASSPLGQGDNEQFF
TRBV30,18,.,TRBD2,TRBJ2-1,TGTGCCTGGGCCCGAAGCAGGACTAGCGGGGCCGTATACAATGAGCAGTTCTTC,CAWARSRTSGAVYNEQFF
TRBV20-1,10,.,.,TRBJ2-7,TGCAGTGCTAGTAGGGTCGAGCAGTACTTC,CSASRVEQYF
TRBV18,12,.,.,TRBJ2-3,TGTGCCAGCTCACCACGCTCAGATACGCAGTATTTT,CASSPRSDTQYF
TRBV4-1,14,few,.,TRBJ2-5,TGCGCCAGCAGCCAAGGGCCGAATCCGGCGACCCAGTACTTC,CASSQGPNPATQYF
TRBV19,15,.,TRBD1,TRBJ1-5,TGTGCCAGTAGTACCACAGGGGGAGGCAATCAGCCCCAGCATTTT,CASSTTGGGNQPQHF
TRBV6-1,12,few,.,TRBJ1-1,TGTGCCAGCAGTGAAGGGCGCACTGAAGCTTTCTTT,CASSEGRTEAFF
TRBV5-1,14,.,TRBD1,TRBJ2-7,TGCGCCAGCAGCCCAGGGGGTGCATACGGTGAGCAGTACTTC,CASSPGGAYGEQYF
TRBV19,15,.,TRBD2,TRBJ2-1,TGTGCCAGTAGTCCCCGTGGTAGCGGGGTGGGCGAGCAGTTCTTC,CASSPRGSGVGEQFF
TRBV5-1,13,.,.,TRBJ1-4,TGCGCCAGCAGCTTGCGGTCTAATGAAAAACTGTTTTTT,CASSLRSNEKLFF
TRBV2,15,.,.,TRBJ2-1,TGTGCCAGCAGTGTACGCATCGGGAGTGTCAATGAGCAGTTCTTC,CASSVRIGSVNEQFF
TRBV2,11,.,.,TRBJ2-7,TGTGCCAGCAGGGTGGGGGTCGAGCAGTACTTC,CASRVGVEQYF
TRBV18,16,.,.,TRBJ2-3,TGTGCCAGCTCACCACGGGACCCACGTCTAGGGGATACGCAGTATTTT,CASSPRDPRLGDTQYF
TRBV7-3,13,few,.,TRBJ2-1,TGTGCCAGCAGCTTAAGGGGGACCTATGAGCAGTTCTTC,CASSLRGTYEQFF
TRBV7-6,18,.,TRBD2,TRBJ2-3,TGTGCCAGCAGCTTAGTGGGACTAGCGTTTTCGGACACAGATACGCAGTATTTT,CASSLVGLAFSDTDTQYF
TRBV2,15,.,TRBD2,TRBJ2-3,TGTGCCAGCAGGGTACTAGCGGGGGAACGGGATACGCAGTATTTT,CASRVLAGERDTQYF
TRBV5-3,13,few,.,TRBJ1-4,TGTGCCAGAAGCTTGGTCCCCAATGAAAAACTGTTTTTT,CARSLVPNEKLFF
TRBV19,11,.,.,TRBJ1-1,TGTGCCGTCGGGAGGAACACTGAAGCTTTCTTT,CAVGRNTEAFF
TRBV3-1/TRBV3-2,12,.,.,TRBJ1-1,TGTGCCAGCGGGGGCTGGGGGACTGAAGCTTTCTTT,CASGGWGTEAFF
TRBV19,16,.,.,TRBJ2-3,TGTGCCAGTAGTATAGGCGTTTCACCACAAACCGATACGCAGTATTTT,CASSIGVSPQTDTQYF
TRBV6-2/TRBV6-3,13,.,.,TRBJ1-1,TGTGCCAGCAGTTTTGGGAGGAACACTGAAGCTTTCTTT,CASSFGRNTEAFF
TRBV11-2,14,few,.,TRBJ1-1,TGTGCCAGCAGCTTAGGACTTCCGAACACTGAAGCTTTCTTT,CASSLGLPNTEAFF
TRBV5-1,15,few,.,TRBJ1-1,TGCGCCAGCAGCCTCGGACCGTCAGTGAACACTGAAGCTTTCTTT,CASSLGPSVNTEAFF
TRBV6-5,15,once,.,TRBJ1-6,TGTGCCAGCAATAGGTTCCCCCCTTATAATTCACCCCTCCACTTT,CASNRFPPYNSPLHF
TRBV5-1,13,.,TRBD1,TRBJ1-2,TGCGCCAGCAGCTTGACAGGGGAGGCTGGCTACACCTTC,CASSLTGEAGYTF
TRBV4-1,15,.,.,TRBJ2-3,TGCGCCAGCAGCCTTTCGGGACAGCGGGGAGATACGCAGTATTTT,CASSLSGQRGDTQYF
TRBV28,13,.,.,TRBJ1-1,TGTGCCAGCAGTATCTCGGGGATCACTGAAGCTTTCTTT,CASSISGITEAFF
TRBV28,14,.,.,TRBJ1-2,TGTGCCAGCAGGCACATGTCTGGGGAGGGTGGCTACACCTTC,CASRHMSGEGGYTF
TRBV6-5,14,.,TRBD2,TRBJ2-3,TGTGCCAGCACTAGGGCGGGAGAAATAGATACGCAGTATTTT,CASTRAGEIDTQYF
TRBV7-2,14,.,.,TRBJ2-5,TGTGCCAGCAGCGGGGGAGCGCACCAAGAGACCCAGTACTTC,CASSGGAHQETQYF
TRBV3-1/TRBV3-2,13,.,.,TRBJ1-1,TGTGCCAGCAGCCCAGGTGGGGGAGCGGCGGCTTTCTTT,CASSPGGGAAAFF
TRBV5-4,15,few,TRBD2,TRBJ2-2,TGTGCCAGCAGCTTGGAGCGGGGAGGCACCGGGGAGCTGTTTTTT,CASSLERGGTGELFF
TRBV7-9,13,few,.,TRBJ1-2,TGTGCCAGCAGCTTAACAGAAAACTATGGCTACACCTTC,CASSLTENYGYTF
TRBV4-3,13,.,.,TRBJ1-5,TGCGCCAGCAGCCTAAATACTAATCAGCCCCAGCATTTT,CASSLNTNQPQHF
TRBV27,12,.,.,TRBJ2-7,TGTGCCAGCAGTTTGAGTGGCGGGAAGGAGTACTTC,CASSLSGGKEYF
TRBV5-4,15,few,.,TRBJ1-4,TGTGCCAGCAGCTTGGACCCGGGATGGAATGAAAAACTGTTTTTT,CASSLDPGWNEKLFF
TRBV7-9,13,.,.,TRBJ2-7,TGTGCCAGCAGCTTACGGATGACTGGGGAGCAGTACTTC,CASSLRMTGEQYF